This TCR beta chain was sequenced during a study of cytomegalovirus exposure and HLA in healthy donors. Whole-study findings and limits: Analysis was carried out at a later point, and it linked a missense DCLRE1C variant to TCR beta V- and J-gene trimming.

The study ran its PCR with 60 Vbeta and 13 Jbeta primers. Sequencing used immunoSEQ multiplex PCR; TCRdb keeps in-frame clones, though not all of them. The sample lists roughly 120,000 clones, 55% to 65% seen once, with roughly 10% in the top ten. The germline V and J ends were trimmed by 2 bases and 1 base, with 5 bases remaining between them. This CDR3 is 13 amino acids long. Germline CDR1 reads MNHEY; CDR2 reads SMNVEV (reference sequence). A note on this clone: Its antigen is undetermined.

Donors had nominal health at sampling but likely had unrecorded immune exposures. Sequencing was carried out using PBMCs. The TCR sequence derives from a woman aged 40 to 50 in good health and CMV-seropositive. The rearrangement uses TRBV27 and TRBJ1-1; D unclear. The CDR3 nucleotides read TGTGCCAGCAGTTTACGGGAGAACACTGAAGCTTTCTTT. This sequence encodes CASSLRENTEAFF.